The T cell receptor beta chain described here comes from a study of shared clonotypes between healthy human individuals. Study-wide findings and caveats: Few donors limited the genetic and exposure-history diversity represented. Donor clonotype sharing was expected to depend on sequencing depth.

The CDR3 has 15 amino acids. V lost 3 bases to trimming and J lost 5 bases; unmatched junction nucleotides: 6. Germline-derived CDR1 and CDR2 are LNHDA and SQIVND (reference sequence). Some 28,000 T cell genomes (about 280 ng DNA) went into each PBMC replicate. Libraries were prepared by immunoSEQ multiplex PCR; TCRdb keeps only in-frame clonotypes and omits some of them. The table lists about 520,000 clones, over 75% of them singletons. Details on this clone: Its target is unknown.

The sequence was collected from a woman aged 40 to 50 in good health. Some clones in this sample may be carry-over from other donors' samples. This rearrangement joins TRBV19 to TRBJ1-5; TRBD1 aligns across 8 bases. Sequenced input: PBMCs. The DNA of the CDR3 is TGTGCCAGTAGTATCGAGGACAGGGTCGATCAGCCCCAGCATTTT. Residues: CASSIEDRVDQPQHF.